The T cell receptor (beta chain) under discussion was sequenced for a study of T cell clonality in common variable immunodeficiency. Study-level results: Links between repertoire features and CVID complications were heterogeneity-limited. Common variable immunodeficiency TCR beta sequences reportedly had fewer deletions and N-nucleotide insertions. Shared TCRbeta clones were fewer between CVID subjects than controls.

This CDR3 is 18 amino acids long. Germline V gene sequence: CDR1 SGHVS, CDR2 FNYEAQ. V lost 4 bases and J lost 2; bases outside the gene matches: 13. Generated by immunoSEQ multiplex PCR, the TCRdb table keeps only in-frame clones and is missing some. The sample contains around 50,000 clones, none of them singletons. This clone was counted ten times or more. The antigen is unknown. The CDR3 goes on 3 residues after the read ends, and that part is filled in from the germline J gene. Each donor provided about 4.5 to 8.5 ml of heparinized whole blood. The sequenced sample was peripheral blood mononuclear cells. The rearrangement joins TRBV7-6 to TRBJ2-3; TRBD2 matches at 9 bases. This clonotype was sampled from a person aged 18-70 years in good health. This CDR3 is CASSSHRTSERPTDTQYF. CDR3 DNA, as far as it was read: TGTGCCAGCAGCTCCCATCGGACTAGCGAGAGACCCACAGATACG.